This passage covers 18 T cell receptor beta chains from one sample sequenced in a study of blood T cell repertoires in COVID-19. Sequencing used immunoSEQ multiplex PCR; TCRdb keeps in-frame clones, though not all of them. The data show about 170,000 clones, approximately 80% seen once. Sequenced sample: PBMCs or T cells enriched from blood (not recorded which). The receptors were sampled from a man between 50 and 59 years old who had recovered from COVID-19.

The chain couples TRBV6-5 to TRBJ1-5, with D possibly TRBD1 on 6 matching bases. Germline assignment: CDR1 MNHEY and CDR2 SVGAGI. The CDR3 is made up of 15 amino acids. Deletions cut 6 bases from V and 7 bases from J, with 19 bases between. CDR3 sequence (DNA): TGTGCCAGCAGCCACAGGGAGTGGGATGACCAGCCCCAGCATTTT. Amino acid sequence: CASSHREWDDQPQHF.

The V gene is TRBV6-1, the J gene TRBJ2-5; maybe TRBD1 (6 bases). The V and J ends lost 3 bases and 2 bases respectively, with 7 bases between them. CDR1 is MNHNS, CDR2 SASEGT, per germline. The CDR3 runs 13 residues. CDR3 in amino acids: CASSDTGQETQYF. In DNA, the CDR3 is TGTGCCAGCAGTGACACAGGGCAAGAGACCCAGTACTTC.

J is TRBJ1-4 and V is TRBV7-9; 7 bases fit TRBD1. From germline, CDR1 is SEHNR and CDR2 FQNEAQ (reference sequence). CDR3 length: 14 residues. Unmatched junction bases numbered 6, after V lost 6 bases and J lost 5 bases. The CDR3 is CASRNQGGNEKLFF. In DNA, the CDR3 is TGTGCCAGCAGAAATCAGGGGGGAAATGAAAAACTGTTTTTT.

The gene calls are TRBV5-1 and TRBJ2-3; TRBD2 might be the D (6 bases). The CDR3 length is 15 residues. Trimming left V 0 bases short and J 5 bases short, with 13 bases between. The germline V gene has CDR1 SGHRS and CDR2 YFSETQ. The chain's CDR3 is CASSLAYGGEDTQYF. The CDR3 DNA reads as TGCGCCAGCAGCTTGGCCTACGGGGGAGAAGATACGCAGTATTTT.

The rearrangement joins TRBV5-6 to TRBJ1-2; D is uncertain. V lost 5 bases and J lost 8, with 19 bases in between. Germline V gives CDR1 SGHDT, CDR2 YYEEEE. The CDR3 length is 14 residues. CDR3 amino acids: CASSYPTRFEGYTF. Here the CDR3 DNA reads TGTGCCAGCAGTTACCCAACCCGGTTTGAGGGCTACACCTTC.

The CDR3 DNA reads TGTGCCAGCAGCCAAGATCTCGGGGGATCGGGAAACACCATATATTTT. It encodes CASSQDLGGSGNTIYF. The V gene is TRBV4-2, the J gene TRBJ1-3; a possible D gene is TRBD1 (5 bases). V lost 0 bases and J 4 bases, leaving 13 bases between the germline ends. CDR1 and CDR2 (germline): LGHNA, YNFKEQ. This CDR3 has 16 amino acids.

The chain carries TRBV21-1 and TRBJ1-6. TRBV21-1 is a documented pseudogene. The CDR3 totals 14 residues. The CDR3 protein is CASRESSYNSPLHF. The CDR3 coding sequence is TGTGCCAGCAGGGAGAGCTCCTATAATTCACCCCTCCACTTT.

This clone was picked up one time. This rearrangement joins TRBV28 to TRBJ1-4, with D unresolved. Between the trimmed V and J ends, which lost 4 bases and 4 bases, there was a span of 16 bases. This CDR3 has 16 amino acids. Germline V gene data show CDR1 as MDHEN and CDR2 as SYDVKM. The CDR3: CASSSSGRPVNEKLFF. Here the CDR3 DNA reads TGTGCCAGCAGTTCATCGGGTCGACCGGTTAATGAAAAACTGTTTTTT.

In this sample, this clone turned up once. The genes are TRBV5-1 and TRBJ1-1; tentatively, D is TRBD1 (5 bases). The length of the CDR3 is 14 residues. Trimming left V 4 bases short and J 5 bases short, with 15 bases between. Germline V lookup: CDR1 SGHRS, CDR2 YFSETQ. CDR3: CASSVALGGTEAFF. CDR3 nucleotide sequence: TGCGCCAGCAGCGTTGCTCTCGGGGGGACTGAAGCTTTCTTT.

CDR3 DNA sequence: TGCGCCAGCAGCCAAGTGACGGGGGGATCCTACGAGCAGTACTTC. It translates to CASSQVTGGSYEQYF. The chain joins TRBV4-3 to TRBJ2-7, with 7 positions matching TRBD2. From germline, CDR1 is LGHNA and CDR2 YSLEER. Trimming at V came to 1 base and at J to 1 base, leaving 4 bases not matched to a gene. The CDR3 runs 15 residues.

This chain connects TRBV5-4 to TRBJ1-2; no definite D call. The germline gives CDR1 SGHNT, CDR2 YYREEE (reference sequence). This CDR3 contains 14 residues. Between the trimmed V and J ends, which lost 0 bases and 3 bases, there was a span of 9 bases. In nucleotides, the CDR3 is TGTGCCAGCAGCTTGGGGGCCGGGGACTATGGCTACACCTTC. The encoded protein is CASSLGAGDYGYTF. The variable domain in full, completed from reference TRBV5-4 and TRBJ1-2, reads ETGVTQSPTHLIKTRGQQVTLRCSSQSGHNTVSWYQQALGQGPQFIFQYYREEENGRGNFPPRFSGLQFPNYSSELNVNALELDDSALYLCASSLGAGDYGYTFGSGTRLTVV.

This rearrangement joins TRBV28 to TRBJ2-5; tentatively, D is TRBD1 (5 bases). CDR1 is MDHEN and CDR2 is SYDVKM in the germline V gene. The CDR3 sequence is 12 residues long. Trimming removed 7 bases at V and 2 bases at J, with 8 bases between. CDR3 nucleotide sequence: TGTGCCAGCACCCAGGGTCAAGAGACCCAGTACTTC. Translating gives CASTQGQETQYF.

The chain links TRBV14 to TRBJ2-3, with D possibly TRBD2 on 6 matching bases. In germline, CDR1 is SGHDN, CDR2 FVKESK. This CDR3 has 16 amino acids. Trimming shortened V by 4 bases and J by 2 bases, and 16 bases separated the two germline ends. CDR3 DNA sequence: TGTGCCAGCAGCCTCGGCGCTAGCGCGCACACAGATACGCAGTATTTT. Its translation is CASSLGASAHTDTQYF.

CDR3 bases: TGTGCCAGCAGGCAGCGACAGGCCCCTAATTCACCCCTCCACTTT. It specifies CASRQRQAPNSPLHF. The chain recombines TRBV2 with TRBJ1-6, with D perhaps TRBD1 (6 bases). V lost 6 bases and J 6 bases, leaving 15 bases between the germline ends. Germline V gene sequence: CDR1 SNHLY, CDR2 FYNNEI. The CDR3 covers 15 residues.

The rearrangement joins TRBV5-6 to TRBJ1-6, with 7 bases lining up with TRBD1. V lost 2 bases, J lost 7 bases, and 3 bases stayed unmatched. CDR1 SGHDT and CDR2 YYEEEE come from the germline V gene. This CDR3 comprises 14 residues. CDR3 residues: CASSLGTANSPLHF. In DNA form, the CDR3 reads TGTGCCAGCAGCTTAGGGACAGCCAATTCACCCCTCCACTTT.

The V gene is TRBV6-5, the J gene TRBJ2-1; the match to TRBD2 covers 10 bases. V lost 6 bases and J lost 4; bases outside the gene matches: 6. The V gene's germline CDR1 is MNHEY and CDR2 SVGAGI. The CDR3 extends over 15 amino acids. The CDR3 DNA reads TGTGCCAGCAGCCGCTTAGCGGGGGGTTACAATGAGCAGTTCTTC. It translates to CASSRLAGGYNEQFF.

The rearrangement links TRBV30 to TRBJ1-2; weak D call: TRBD1 (6 bases). V was pared by 1 base and J by 8 bases, with 8 bases between. Germline CDR1 is GTSNPN and CDR2 is SVGIG (reference sequence). The CDR3 is 11 amino acids. The CDR3 DNA follows: TGTGCCTGGAGTGCTGGGGGCGGCTACACCTTC. Protein sequence: CAWSAGGGYTF.

This clone was recorded only once. V and J are TRBV4-3 and TRBJ2-2; 9 nucleotides line up with TRBD2. V was pared by 1 base and J by 7 bases, with 4 bases of the junction left unmatched. In germline, CDR1 is LGHNA, CDR2 YSLEER. The CDR3 consists of 15 residues. The CDR3 DNA reads TGCGCCAGCAGCCAAGGCCTAGCGGGGAGCGGGGAGCTGTTTTTT. Encoded protein: CASSQGLAGSGELFF.